The clone carrying this TCR beta chain was seen only a few times. TCRdb processed the 5' RACE reads anew with MiXCR; each CDR3 protein has one entry. This table has about 240,000 distinct CDR3 sequences, roughly a tenth appearing once. The sample originates from a study of identical twins. The CDR3 consists of 18 residues. CDR1 is SGHAT and CDR2 is FQDESV in the germline V gene (reference sequence). Trimming took off 5 bases at V and 1 base at J, with 22 bases between the two ends. Sequencing was performed on memory T cells sorted from blood. This receptor was identified in a man aged 50-59 years in good health. This chain connects TRBV11-1 to TRBJ2-3, with no clear D. CDR3 protein: CASSHPAGGVPGTDTQYF. CDR3 bases: TGTGCCAGCAGCCACCCTGCTGGTGGGGTCCCCGGCACAGATACGCAGTATTTT.